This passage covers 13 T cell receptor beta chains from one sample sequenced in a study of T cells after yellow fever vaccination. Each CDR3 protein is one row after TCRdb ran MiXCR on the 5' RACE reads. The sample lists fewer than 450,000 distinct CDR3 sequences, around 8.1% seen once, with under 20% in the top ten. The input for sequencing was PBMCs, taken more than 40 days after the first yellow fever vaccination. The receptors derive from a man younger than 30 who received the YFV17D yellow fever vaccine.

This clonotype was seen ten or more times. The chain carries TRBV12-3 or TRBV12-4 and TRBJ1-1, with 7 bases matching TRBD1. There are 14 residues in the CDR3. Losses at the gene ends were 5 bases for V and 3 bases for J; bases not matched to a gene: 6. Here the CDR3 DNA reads TGTGCCAGCAGTCTCGACAGGGCGGACACTGAAGCTTTCTTT. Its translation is CASSLDRADTEAFF.

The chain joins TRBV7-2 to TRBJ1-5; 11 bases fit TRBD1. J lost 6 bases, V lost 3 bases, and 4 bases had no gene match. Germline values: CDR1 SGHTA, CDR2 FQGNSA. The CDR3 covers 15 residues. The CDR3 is CASSFGTGGSQPQHF. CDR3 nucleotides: TGTGCCAGCAGCTTCGGGACAGGGGGATCTCAGCCCCAGCATTTT.

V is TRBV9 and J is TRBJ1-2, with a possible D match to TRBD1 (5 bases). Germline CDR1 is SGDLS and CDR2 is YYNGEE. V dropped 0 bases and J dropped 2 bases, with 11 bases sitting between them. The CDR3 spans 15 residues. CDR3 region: CASSVAPTVNYGYTF. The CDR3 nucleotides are TGTGCCAGCAGCGTAGCTCCGACAGTCAACTATGGCTACACCTTC.

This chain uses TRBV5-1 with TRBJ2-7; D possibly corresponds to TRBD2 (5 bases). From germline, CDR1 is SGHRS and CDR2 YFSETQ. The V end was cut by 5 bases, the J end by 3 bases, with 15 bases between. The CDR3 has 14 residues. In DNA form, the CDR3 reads TGCGCCAGCAGGTCGGAGGTACAAAACTACGAGCAGTACTTC. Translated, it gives CASRSEVQNYEQYF.

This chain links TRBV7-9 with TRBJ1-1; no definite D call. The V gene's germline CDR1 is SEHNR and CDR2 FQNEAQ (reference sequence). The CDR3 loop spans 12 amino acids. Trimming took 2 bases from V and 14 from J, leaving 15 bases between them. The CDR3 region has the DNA TGTGCCAGCAGCTTATCTAAGGTCGGGAGGTTCTTT. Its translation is CASSLSKVGRFF.

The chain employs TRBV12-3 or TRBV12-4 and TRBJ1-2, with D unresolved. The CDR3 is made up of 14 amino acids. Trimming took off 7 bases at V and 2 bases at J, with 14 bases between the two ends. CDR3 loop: CASTHLGVNYGYTF. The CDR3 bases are TGTGCCAGCACCCACCTTGGAGTGAACTATGGCTACACCTTC.

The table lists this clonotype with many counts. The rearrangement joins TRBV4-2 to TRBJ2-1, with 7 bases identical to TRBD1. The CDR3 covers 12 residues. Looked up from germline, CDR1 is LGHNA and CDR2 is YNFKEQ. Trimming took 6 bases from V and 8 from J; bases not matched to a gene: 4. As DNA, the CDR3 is TGTGCCAGCAGTCTCGACAGGGATGAGCAGTTCTTC. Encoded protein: CASSLDRDEQFF.

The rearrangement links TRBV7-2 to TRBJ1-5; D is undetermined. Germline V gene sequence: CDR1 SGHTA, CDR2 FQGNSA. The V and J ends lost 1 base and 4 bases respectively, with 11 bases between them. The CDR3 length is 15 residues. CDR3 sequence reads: CASSLVYSPNQPQHF. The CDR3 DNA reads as TGTGCCAGCAGCTTAGTCTACAGCCCTAATCAGCCCCAGCATTTT.

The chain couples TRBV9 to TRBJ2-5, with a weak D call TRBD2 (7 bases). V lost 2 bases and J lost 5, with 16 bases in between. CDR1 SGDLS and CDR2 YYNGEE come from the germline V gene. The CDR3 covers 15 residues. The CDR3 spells CASSVWGGAAETQYF. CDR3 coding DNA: TGTGCCAGCAGCGTGTGGGGGGGGGCCGCTGAGACCCAGTACTTC.

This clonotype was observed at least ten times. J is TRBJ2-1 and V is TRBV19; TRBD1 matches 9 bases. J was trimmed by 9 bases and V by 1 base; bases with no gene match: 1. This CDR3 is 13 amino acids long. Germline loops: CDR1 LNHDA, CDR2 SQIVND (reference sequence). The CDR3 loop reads CASSIGQGGEQFF. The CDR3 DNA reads TGTGCCAGTAGTATAGGACAGGGGGGTGAGCAGTTCTTC. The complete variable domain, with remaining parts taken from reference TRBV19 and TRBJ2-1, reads DGGITQSPKYLFRKEGQNVTLSCEQNLNHDAMYWYRQDPGQGLRLIYYSQIVNDFQKGDIAEGYSVSREKKESFPLTVTSAQKNPTAFYLCASSIGQGGEQFFGPGTRLTVL.

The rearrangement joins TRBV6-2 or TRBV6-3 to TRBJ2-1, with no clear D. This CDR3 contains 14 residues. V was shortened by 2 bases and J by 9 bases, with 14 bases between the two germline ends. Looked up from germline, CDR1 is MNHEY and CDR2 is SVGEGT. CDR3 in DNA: TGTGCCAGCAGTTACGGGTCCTTTTCCGCTGAGCAGTTCTTC. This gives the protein CASSYGSFSAEQFF.

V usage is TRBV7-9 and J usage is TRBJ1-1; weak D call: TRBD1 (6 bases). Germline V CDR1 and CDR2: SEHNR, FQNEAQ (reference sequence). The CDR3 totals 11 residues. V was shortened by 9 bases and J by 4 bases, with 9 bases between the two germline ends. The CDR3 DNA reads TGTGCCAGTGTAGGGGGCACTGAAGCTTTCTTT. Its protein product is CASVGGTEAFF.

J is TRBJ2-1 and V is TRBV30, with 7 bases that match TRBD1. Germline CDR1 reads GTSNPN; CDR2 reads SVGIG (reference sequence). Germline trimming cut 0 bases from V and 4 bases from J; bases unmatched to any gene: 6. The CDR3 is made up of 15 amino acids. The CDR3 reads CAWSVGTASYNEQFF. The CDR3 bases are TGTGCCTGGAGTGTTGGGACAGCTAGTTACAATGAGCAGTTCTTC.